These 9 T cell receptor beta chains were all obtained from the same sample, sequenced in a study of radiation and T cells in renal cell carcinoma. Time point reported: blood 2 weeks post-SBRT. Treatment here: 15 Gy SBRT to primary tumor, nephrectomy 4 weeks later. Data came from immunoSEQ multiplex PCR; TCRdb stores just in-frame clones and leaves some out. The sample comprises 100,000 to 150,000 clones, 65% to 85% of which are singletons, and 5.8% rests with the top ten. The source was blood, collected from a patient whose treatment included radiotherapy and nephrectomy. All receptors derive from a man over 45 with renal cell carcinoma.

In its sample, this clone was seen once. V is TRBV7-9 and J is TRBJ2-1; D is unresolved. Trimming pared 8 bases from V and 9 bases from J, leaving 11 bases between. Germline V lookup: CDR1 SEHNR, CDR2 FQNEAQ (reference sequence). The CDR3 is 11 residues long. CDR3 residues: CASLGSSEQFF. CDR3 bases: TGTGCCAGCCTGGGATCAAGTGAGCAGTTCTTC.

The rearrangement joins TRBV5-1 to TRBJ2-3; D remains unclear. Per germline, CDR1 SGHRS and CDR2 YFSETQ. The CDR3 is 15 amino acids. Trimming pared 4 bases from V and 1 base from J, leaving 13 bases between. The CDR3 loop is CASSPAGDRTDTQYF. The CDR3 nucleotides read TGCGCCAGCAGCCCCGCCGGCGATCGCACAGATACGCAGTATTTT.

The CDR3 reads CASHSGQTGETQYF. CDR3 DNA sequence: TGTGCCAGCCACTCCGGACAGACGGGAGAGACCCAGTACTTC. The V and J genes are TRBV28 and TRBJ2-5; TRBD1 is a possible D gene (6 bases). CDR1 is MDHEN and CDR2 is SYDVKM in the germline V gene. CDR3 size: 14 residues. Trimming cost V 8 bases and J 4 bases, with 17 bases left between them. Filled out from reference TRBV28 and TRBJ2-5, the complete variable domain reads DVKVTQSSRYLVKRTGEKVFLECVQDMDHENMFWYRQDPGLGLRLIYFSYDVKMKEKGDIPEGYSVSREKKERFSLILESASTNQTSMYLCASHSGQTGETQYFGPGTRLLVL.

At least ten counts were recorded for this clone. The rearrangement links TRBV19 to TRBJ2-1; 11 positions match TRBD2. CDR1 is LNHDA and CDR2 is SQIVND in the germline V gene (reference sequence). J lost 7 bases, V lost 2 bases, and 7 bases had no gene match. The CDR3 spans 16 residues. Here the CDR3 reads CASSIRRLAGLNEQFF. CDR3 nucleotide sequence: TGTGCCAGTAGTATACGACGACTAGCGGGGTTGAATGAGCAGTTCTTC.

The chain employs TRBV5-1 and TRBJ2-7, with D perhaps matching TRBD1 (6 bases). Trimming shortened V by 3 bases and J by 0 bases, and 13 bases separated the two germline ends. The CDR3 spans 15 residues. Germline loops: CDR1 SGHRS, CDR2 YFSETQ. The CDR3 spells CASSSTGLRSYEQYF. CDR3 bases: TGCGCCAGCAGCTCTACAGGGCTACGCTCCTACGAGCAGTACTTC.

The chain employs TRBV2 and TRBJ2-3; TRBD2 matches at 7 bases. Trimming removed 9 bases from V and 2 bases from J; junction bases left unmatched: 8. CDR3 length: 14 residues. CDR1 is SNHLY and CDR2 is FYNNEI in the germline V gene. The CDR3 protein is CASTARDYTDTQYF. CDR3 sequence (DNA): TGTGCCAGTACGGCTCGGGACTACACAGATACGCAGTATTTT.

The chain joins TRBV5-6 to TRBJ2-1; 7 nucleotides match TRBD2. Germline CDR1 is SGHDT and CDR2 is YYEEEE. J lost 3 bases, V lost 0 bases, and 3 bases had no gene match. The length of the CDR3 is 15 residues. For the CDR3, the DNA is TGTGCCAGCAGCTTGGCCCAGCGGGGCTACAATGAGCAGTTCTTC. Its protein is CASSLAQRGYNEQFF.

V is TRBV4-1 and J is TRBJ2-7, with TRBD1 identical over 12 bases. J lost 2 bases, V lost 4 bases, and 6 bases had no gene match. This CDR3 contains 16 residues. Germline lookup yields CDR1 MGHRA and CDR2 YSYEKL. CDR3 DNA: TGCGCCAGCAGCCGGGGACAGGGGGCTACCGCCTACGAGCAGTACTTC. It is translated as CASSRGQGATAYEQYF.

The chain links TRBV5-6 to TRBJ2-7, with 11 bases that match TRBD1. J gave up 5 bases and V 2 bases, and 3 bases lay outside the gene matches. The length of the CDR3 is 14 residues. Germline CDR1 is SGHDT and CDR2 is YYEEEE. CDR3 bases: TGTGCCAGCAGCTTCGGGACAGGGGGGCACGAGCAGTACTTC. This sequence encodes CASSFGTGGHEQYF.